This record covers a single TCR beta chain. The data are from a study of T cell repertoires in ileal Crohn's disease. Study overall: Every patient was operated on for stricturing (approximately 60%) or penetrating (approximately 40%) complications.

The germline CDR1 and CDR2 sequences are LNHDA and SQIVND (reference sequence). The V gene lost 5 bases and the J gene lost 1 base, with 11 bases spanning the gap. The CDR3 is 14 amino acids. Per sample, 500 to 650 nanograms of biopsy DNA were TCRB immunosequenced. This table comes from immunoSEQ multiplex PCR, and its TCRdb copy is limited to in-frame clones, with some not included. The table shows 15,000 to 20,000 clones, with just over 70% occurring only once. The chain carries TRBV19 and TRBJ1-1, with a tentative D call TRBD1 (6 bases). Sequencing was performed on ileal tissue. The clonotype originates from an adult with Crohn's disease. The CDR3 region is CASSFGRGNTEAFF. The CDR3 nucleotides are TGTGCCAGTAGTTTTGGCAGGGGGAACACTGAAGCTTTCTTT.